These 12 T cell receptor beta chains share one sample of origin, sequenced in a study of cytomegalovirus exposure and HLA in healthy donors (dated by TCRdb to 2016 to 2017). Libraries came from the immunoSEQ multiplex PCR assay. For the multiplex PCR, a mixture combining 60 forward primers for TCR Vbeta segments and 13 reverse primers for TCR Jbeta segments was used. TCRdb limited this immuneACCESS table to in-frame rearrangements with V and J called. A share of clones is missing; checked studies link under half to unresolved V genes, and the rest is unexplained. Within this sample are 100,000 to 150,000 clones, with around 80% of them counted one time only. 0.95% to 1.5% of the sample comes from the top ten. The sequenced sample consisted of PBMCs. The source of these receptors is a female donor in good health and CMV-seronegative.

The chain couples TRBV5-4 to TRBJ2-3; maybe TRBD1 (6 bases). Looked up from germline, CDR1 is SGHNT and CDR2 is YYREEE (reference sequence). CDR3 length equals 14 residues. Trimming took 2 bases from V and 4 from J, leaving 11 bases between them. The chain's CDR3 is CASSFLGASDTQYF. The CDR3 DNA reads TGTGCCAGCAGCTTTTTGGGGGCATCAGATACGCAGTATTTT.

This clone has a single count. This chain links TRBV18 with TRBJ1-4; D is undetermined. The CDR3 consists of 15 residues. Looked up from germline, CDR1 is KGHSH and CDR2 is LQKENI. The V gene lost 2 bases and the J gene lost 6 bases, with 13 bases spanning the gap. The CDR3 spells CASSPDRGSYEKLFF. The CDR3 DNA reads as TGTGCCAGCTCACCAGATCGGGGTAGTTATGAAAAACTGTTTTTT.

This chain connects TRBV2 to TRBJ2-7; D is perhaps TRBD1 (5 bases). V lost 8 bases and J lost 3, with 11 bases in between. The CDR3 is 12 residues long. CDR1 is SNHLY, CDR2 FYNNEI, per germline. CDR3 amino acids: CASSTANYEQYF. The CDR3, as DNA: TGTGCCAGCTCGACAGCCAACTACGAGCAGTACTTC.

V and J are TRBV9 and TRBJ2-7, with 11 bases that match TRBD2. The V gene's germline CDR1 is SGDLS and CDR2 YYNGEE. The CDR3 has 15 residues. The trim removed 4 bases at V and 4 bases at J, leaving 7 bases unmatched. CDR3 in DNA: TGTGCCAGCAGCAGATCCGGGACTAGCGGTTACGAGCAGTACTTC. Encoded protein: CASSRSGTSGYEQYF.

The CDR3 spells CASSRQANYGYTF. In nucleotides, the CDR3 is TGTGCCAGCAGTAGACAGGCCAACTATGGCTACACCTTC. The V and J genes are TRBV6-5 and TRBJ1-2, with D possibly matching TRBD1 (6 bases). With 5 bases removed from V and 2 bases from J, the gap between germline ends came to 9 bases. The CDR3 runs 13 residues. Germline V gene sequence: CDR1 MNHEY, CDR2 SVGAGI.

The chain recombines TRBV5-4 with TRBJ2-2; 9 bases are shared with TRBD1. The length of the CDR3 is 16 residues. The V and J ends lost 4 bases and 2 bases, in that order; junction bases with no gene match: 6. Per the germline V gene, CDR1 is SGHNT and CDR2 is YYREEE (reference sequence). CDR3 bases: TGTGCCAGCAGCAAACAGGGGGCCATCAACACCGGGGAGCTGTTTTTT. As protein: CASSKQGAINTGELFF.

The gene calls are TRBV5-1 and TRBJ1-3; D gene ambiguous. The CDR3 contains 16 residues. Germline V gene data show CDR1 as SGHRS and CDR2 as YFSETQ. V lost 0 bases to trimming and J lost 0 bases, with 10 bases between them. For the CDR3, the DNA is TGCGCCAGCAGCTTGGGGGCCTACCGCTCTGGAAACACCATATATTTT. This codes for CASSLGAYRSGNTIYF. Using reference TRBV5-1 and TRBJ1-3 for the parts outside the CDR3, the full variable domain is KAGVTQTPRYLIKTRGQQVTLSCSPISGHRSVSWYQQTPGQGLQFLFEYFSETQRNKGNFPGRFSGRQFSNSRSEMNVSTLELGDSALYLCASSLGAYRSGNTIYFGEGSWLTVV.

This chain links TRBV28 with TRBJ1-2, with TRBD1 as a possible D gene (6 bases). Germline CDR1 reads MDHEN; CDR2 reads SYDVKM. V was clipped by 2 bases and J by 5 bases, with 6 bases between them. The CDR3 extends over 12 amino acids. CDR3 nucleotides: TGTGCCAGCAGTTTAGGACAGTATGGCTACACCTTC. Amino acid sequence: CASSLGQYGYTF.

The gene calls are TRBV27 and TRBJ1-5, with a tentative D call TRBD1 (6 bases). The germline CDR1 and CDR2 sequences are MNHEY and SMNVEV (reference sequence). V was shortened by 6 bases and J by 0 bases, with 9 bases between the two germline ends. CDR3 length: 14 amino acids. The CDR3 protein is CASRTGYSNQPQHF. The CDR3 DNA is TGTGCCAGCAGGACAGGATATAGCAATCAGCCCCAGCATTTT.

This chain joins TRBV7-6 and TRBJ1-1; 7 bases are a match to TRBD1. Germline V gene data show CDR1 as SGHVS and CDR2 as FNYEAQ. There are 17 residues in the CDR3. The V segment lost 1 base and the J segment 4 bases; nucleotides outside the gene matches: 12. As DNA, the CDR3 is TGTGCCAGCAGCTTAGAGCTCCCGGGACAGCTCTCCACTGAAGCTTTCTTT. It specifies CASSLELPGQLSTEAFF. Together with reference TRBV7-6 and TRBJ1-1, the CDR3 gives the full variable domain: GAGVSQSPRYKVTKRGQDVALRCDPISGHVSLYWYRQALGQGPEFLTYFNYEAQQDKSGLPNDRFSAERPEGSISTLTIQRTEQRDSAMYRCASSLELPGQLSTEAFFGQGTRLTVV.

CDR3 coding DNA: TGTGCCAGCAGCGGGATTTGGGAGGGGGCCTACGAGCAGTACTTC. It encodes CASSGIWEGAYEQYF. The genes are TRBV5-8 and TRBJ2-7, with D possibly matching TRBD2 (7 bases). Germline loops: CDR1 SGHTS, CDR2 YDEGEE. This CDR3 is built from 15 residues. V was shortened by 4 bases and J by 2 bases, with 16 bases between the two germline ends.

The rearrangement joins TRBV7-9 to TRBJ1-2, with 7 positions matching TRBD1. The V gene's germline CDR1 is SEHNR and CDR2 FQNEAQ (reference sequence). CDR3 length: 16 residues. J lost 6 bases, V lost 1 base, and 11 bases had no gene match. The CDR3 here is CASSLVGTAYWDGYTF. The CDR3 nucleotides read TGTGCCAGCAGCTTAGTAGGGACAGCCTATTGGGATGGCTACACCTTC.